The 15 T cell receptor beta chains given below trace back to one sample, sequenced in a study of identifying expanded T cells in peripheral blood. The table came from immunoSEQ multiplex PCR; TCRdb's copy has only in-frame clones and leaves some out. The sample yields about 82,000 clones, roughly 89% seen once. Sequencing input: blood. Source of these receptors: a person aged 18 to 70 in good health.

The genes are TRBV4-2 and TRBJ2-1, with D perhaps matching TRBD1 (5 bases). The germline CDR1 and CDR2 sequences are LGHNA and YNFKEQ. CDR3 size: 15 residues. V lost 0 bases to trimming and J lost 1 base, with 7 bases between them. Here the CDR3 DNA reads TGTGCCAGCAGCCAAGATGACAGTTCCTACAATGAGCAGTTCTTC. It encodes CASSQDDSSYNEQFF.

The chain uses TRBV29-1 and TRBJ1-1, with TRBD1 matching over 8 bases. CDR1 is SQVTM, CDR2 ANQGSEA, per germline. V lost 5 bases and J lost 7; bases outside the gene matches: 3. The CDR3 has 11 residues. The CDR3 loop reads CSVYRGSEAFF. As DNA, the CDR3 is TGCAGCGTTTACAGGGGGAGTGAAGCTTTCTTT. Full variable domain (rest looked up from reference TRBV29-1 and TRBJ1-1): SAVISQKPSRDICQRGTSLTIQCQVDSQVTMMFWYRQQPGQSLTLIATANQGSEATYESGFVIDKFPISRPNLTFSTLTVSNMSPEDSSIYLCSVYRGSEAFFGQGTRLTVV.

The chain is built from TRBV6-1 and TRBJ1-1, with D uncertain. There are 11 residues in the CDR3. Trimming shortened V by 5 bases and J by 3 bases, and 4 bases separated the two germline ends. Germline CDR1 reads MNHNS; CDR2 reads SASEGT. The CDR3 region has the DNA TGTGCCAGCAGTAAACACACTGAAGCTTTCTTT. Residues: CASSKHTEAFF.

The V and J genes are TRBV19 and TRBJ2-3, with no clear D. The CDR3 extends over 16 amino acids. V lost 3 bases and J 2 bases, leaving 15 bases between the germline ends. From germline, CDR1 is LNHDA and CDR2 SQIVND (reference sequence). CDR3: CASSMGTAFITDTQYF. DNA for the CDR3: TGTGCCAGTAGTATGGGAACAGCTTTCATCACAGATACGCAGTATTTT.

This chain connects TRBV7-3 to TRBJ1-1; D ambiguous. The germline gives CDR1 SGHTA, CDR2 FQGTGA. Trimming stripped 4 bases from V and 8 bases from J, with 8 bases between. The CDR3 has 11 residues. CDR3: CASSSGAEAFF. In DNA form, the CDR3 reads TGTGCCAGCAGCTCCGGCGCCGAAGCTTTCTTT.

This rearrangement joins TRBV7-2 to TRBJ1-1; unclear D gene. The ends were cut back, 6 bases at V and 5 bases at J, with 13 bases in the middle. This CDR3 has 13 residues. Germline V CDR1 and CDR2: SGHTA, FQGNSA. CDR3 sequence reads: CASSIIDGTEAFF. Written as DNA, the CDR3 is TGTGCCAGCAGTATCATAGATGGGACTGAAGCTTTCTTT.

This rearrangement joins TRBV4-2 to TRBJ2-2, with D perhaps TRBD1 or TRBD2 (6 bases each). V lost 1 base, J lost 5 bases, and 17 bases lay in between. The CDR3 covers 17 residues. CDR1 is LGHNA, CDR2 YNFKEQ, per germline. CDR3 sequence: CASSQVMGRGGTGELFF. The CDR3 coding sequence is TGTGCCAGCAGCCAAGTTATGGGGAGAGGGGGGACCGGGGAGCTGTTTTTT.

CDR3: CASSVEGTGGSYGYTF. CDR3 sequence (DNA): TGTGCCAGCAGCGTAGAAGGGACAGGGGGTAGCTATGGCTACACCTTC. V is TRBV9 and J is TRBJ1-2; 11 nucleotides align to TRBD1. Germline trimming cut 0 bases from V and 4 bases from J; bases unmatched to any gene: 5. Germline values: CDR1 SGDLS, CDR2 YYNGEE. The CDR3 covers 16 residues. The full variable domain, its missing parts supplied by reference TRBV9 and TRBJ1-2, is DSGVTQTPKHLITATGQRVTLRCSPRSGDLSVYWYQQSLDQGLQFLIQYYNGEERAKGNILERFSAQQFPDLHSELNLSSLELGDSALYFCASSVEGTGGSYGYTFGSGTRLTVV.

The chain joins TRBV19 to TRBJ2-7; D is perhaps TRBD1 (5 bases). In germline, CDR1 is LNHDA, CDR2 SQIVND (reference sequence). This CDR3 comprises 15 residues. Trimming removed 2 bases from V and 2 bases from J, with 13 bases in between. CDR3 in DNA: TGTGCCAGTAGTATAAAAGGGGAAGGAGCCTACGAGCAGTACTTC. Its protein product is CASSIKGEGAYEQYF.

With regard to this clone: Compared with germline, one end of the junction differs, possibly owing to a read error. The chain carries TRBV6-1 and TRBJ1-5, with 9 bases identical to TRBD1. In germline, CDR1 is MNHNS, CDR2 SASEGT. The length of the CDR3 is 17 residues. The CDR3 protein is CASSAQGTGTNNRPQHF. The CDR3 DNA sequence: TGTGCCAGCAGTGCGCAGGGGACAGGGACTAATAATCGGCCCCAGCATTTT.

The chain links TRBV7-2 to TRBJ2-2; D may be TRBD1 (5 bases). The germline V gene has CDR1 SGHTA and CDR2 FQGNSA. V was cut by 1 base and J by 4 bases, with 13 bases left in between. The CDR3 runs to 16 residues. Here the CDR3 DNA reads TGTGCCAGCAGCTTAGTTTCCGCAGGGATCACCGGGGAGCTGTTTTTT. Its protein product is CASSLVSAGITGELFF. The whole variable domain, remainder taken from reference TRBV7-2 and TRBJ2-2, is GAGVSQSPSNKVTEKGKDVELRCDPISGHTALYWYRQSLGQGLEFLIYFQGNSAPDKSGLPSDRFSAERTGGSVSTLTIQRTQQEDSAVYLCASSLVSAGITGELFFGEGSRLTVL.

This chain joins TRBV5-1 and TRBJ1-2, with D possibly matching TRBD1 (6 bases). The CDR3 runs to 15 residues. V was pared by 4 bases and J by 6 bases, with 19 bases between. Germline V CDR1 and CDR2: SGHRS, YFSETQ. The CDR3 protein is CASSQQGQGSDGYTF. DNA for the CDR3: TGCGCCAGCAGCCAGCAGGGGCAGGGAAGCGATGGCTACACCTTC. Drawing the rest from reference TRBV5-1 and TRBJ1-2, the complete variable domain is KAGVTQTPRYLIKTRGQQVTLSCSPISGHRSVSWYQQTPGQGLQFLFEYFSETQRNKGNFPGRFSGRQFSNSRSEMNVSTLELGDSALYLCASSQQGQGSDGYTFGSGTRLTVV.

The chain is built from TRBV7-9 and TRBJ2-1; the D gene is possibly TRBD1 (6 bases). The CDR3 covers 15 residues. Germline V CDR1 and CDR2: SEHNR, FQNEAQ (reference sequence). The V end lost 0 bases, the J end lost 5 bases, and 11 bases lay between the germline ends. In DNA, the CDR3 is TGTGCCAGCAGCTTAGCAGGTAGGGGGAACAATGAGCAGTTCTTC. Its protein product is CASSLAGRGNNEQFF.

This chain connects TRBV7-9 to TRBJ2-7; D is undetermined. CDR1 is SEHNR and CDR2 is FQNEAQ in the germline V gene (reference sequence). The CDR3 sequence is 12 residues long. Trimming stripped 4 bases from V and 7 bases from J, with 11 bases between. CDR3 in DNA: TGTGCCAGCAGCTCCCGGTCTGGGGAGCAGTACTTC. It codes for CASSSRSGEQYF.

The CDR3 region has the DNA TGCGCCAGCAGCCAGGGACAGGGAGCTAACTATGGCTACACCTTC. This sequence encodes CASSQGQGANYGYTF. The V gene is TRBV4-1, the J gene TRBJ1-2; 9 nucleotides align to TRBD1. With 3 bases clipped from V and 0 bases from J, the junction kept 2 bases outside the gene matches. This CDR3 contains 15 residues. Per germline, CDR1 MGHRA and CDR2 YSYEKL.